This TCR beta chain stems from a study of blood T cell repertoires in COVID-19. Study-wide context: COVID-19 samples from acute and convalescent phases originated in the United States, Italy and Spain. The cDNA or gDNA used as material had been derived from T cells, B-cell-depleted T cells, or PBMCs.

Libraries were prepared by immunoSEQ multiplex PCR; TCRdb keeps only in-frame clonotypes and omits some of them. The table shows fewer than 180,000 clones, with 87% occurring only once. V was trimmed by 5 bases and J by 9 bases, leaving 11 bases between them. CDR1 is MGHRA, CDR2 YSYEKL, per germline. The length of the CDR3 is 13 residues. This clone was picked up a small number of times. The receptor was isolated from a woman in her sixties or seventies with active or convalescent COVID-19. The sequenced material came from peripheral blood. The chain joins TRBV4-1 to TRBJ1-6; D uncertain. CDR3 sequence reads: CASSREGSSPLHF. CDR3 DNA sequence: TGCGCCAGCAGCAGGGAGGGTTCTTCACCCCTCCACTTT.